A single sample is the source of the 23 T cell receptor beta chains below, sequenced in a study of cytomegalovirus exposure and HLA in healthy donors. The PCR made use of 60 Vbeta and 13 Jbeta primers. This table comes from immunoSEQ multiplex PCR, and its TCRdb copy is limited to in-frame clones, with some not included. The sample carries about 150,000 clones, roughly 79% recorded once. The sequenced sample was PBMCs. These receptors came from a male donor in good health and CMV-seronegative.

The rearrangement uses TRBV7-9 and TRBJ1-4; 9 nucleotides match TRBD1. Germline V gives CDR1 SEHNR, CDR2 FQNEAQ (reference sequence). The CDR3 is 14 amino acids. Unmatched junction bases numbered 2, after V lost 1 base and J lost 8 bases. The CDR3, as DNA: TGTGCCAGCAGCTTAGGGACAGGGGTCGAAAAACTGTTTTTT. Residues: CASSLGTGVEKLFF. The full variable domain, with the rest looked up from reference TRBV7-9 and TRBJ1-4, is DTGVSQNPRHKITKRGQNVTFRCDPISEHNRLYWYRQTLGQGPEFLTYFQNEAQLEKSRLLSDRFSAERPKGSFSTLEIQRTEQGDSAMYLCASSLGTGVEKLFFGSGTQLSVL.

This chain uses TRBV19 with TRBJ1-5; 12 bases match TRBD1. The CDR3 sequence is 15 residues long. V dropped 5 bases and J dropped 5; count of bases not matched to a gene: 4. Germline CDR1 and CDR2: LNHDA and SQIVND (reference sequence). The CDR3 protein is CASSPGDRGHQPQHF. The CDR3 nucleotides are TGTGCCAGTAGTCCGGGGGACAGGGGGCATCAGCCCCAGCATTTT.

For the CDR3, the DNA is TGTGCCAGCAGCCCCGGGACAAAAACCGGGGAGCTGTTTTTT. It yields the protein CASSPGTKTGELFF. This chain links TRBV5-6 with TRBJ2-2, with D perhaps TRBD1 (6 bases). Per germline, CDR1 SGHDT and CDR2 YYEEEE. The ends were cut back, 4 bases at V and 5 bases at J, with 12 bases in the middle. CDR3 size: 14 residues.

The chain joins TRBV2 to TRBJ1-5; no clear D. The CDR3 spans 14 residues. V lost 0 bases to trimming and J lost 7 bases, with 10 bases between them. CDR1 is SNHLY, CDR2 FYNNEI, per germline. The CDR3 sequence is CASSEAGGRQPQHF. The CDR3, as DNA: TGTGCCAGCAGTGAAGCAGGAGGGAGACAGCCCCAGCATTTT.

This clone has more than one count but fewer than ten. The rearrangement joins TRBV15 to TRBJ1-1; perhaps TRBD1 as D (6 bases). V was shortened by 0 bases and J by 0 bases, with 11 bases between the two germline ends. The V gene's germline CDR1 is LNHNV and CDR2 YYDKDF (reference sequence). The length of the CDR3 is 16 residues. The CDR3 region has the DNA TGTGCCACCAGCAGAGATACAACAGGGATGAACACTGAAGCTTTCTTT. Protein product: CATSRDTTGMNTEAFF.

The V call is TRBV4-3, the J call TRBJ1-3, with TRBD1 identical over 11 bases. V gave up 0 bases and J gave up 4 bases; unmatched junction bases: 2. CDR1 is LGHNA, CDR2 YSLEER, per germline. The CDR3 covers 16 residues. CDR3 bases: TGCGCCAGCAGCCAAGACTGGACAGGGGGCGGAAACACCATATATTTT. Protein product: CASSQDWTGGGNTIYF.

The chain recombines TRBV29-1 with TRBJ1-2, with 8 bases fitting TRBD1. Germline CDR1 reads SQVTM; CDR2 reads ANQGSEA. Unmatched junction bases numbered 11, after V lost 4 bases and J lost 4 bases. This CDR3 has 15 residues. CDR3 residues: CSVVLIDRGGYGYTF. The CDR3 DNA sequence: TGCAGCGTTGTTTTAATAGACAGGGGCGGCTATGGCTACACCTTC.

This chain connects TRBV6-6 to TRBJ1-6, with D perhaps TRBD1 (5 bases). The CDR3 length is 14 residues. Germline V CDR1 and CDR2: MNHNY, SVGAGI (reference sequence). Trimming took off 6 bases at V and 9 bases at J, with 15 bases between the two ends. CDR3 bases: TGTGCCAGCAGCGCGACTTGGGGGGGTTCACCCCTCCACTTT. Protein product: CASSATWGGSPLHF.

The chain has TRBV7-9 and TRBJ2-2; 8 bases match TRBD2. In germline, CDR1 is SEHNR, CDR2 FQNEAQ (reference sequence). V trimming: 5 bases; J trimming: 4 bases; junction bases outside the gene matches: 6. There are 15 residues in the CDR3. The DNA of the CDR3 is TGTGCCAGCAGCCGGGGGGGGCCGTCCACCGGGGAGCTGTTTTTT. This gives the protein CASSRGGPSTGELFF.

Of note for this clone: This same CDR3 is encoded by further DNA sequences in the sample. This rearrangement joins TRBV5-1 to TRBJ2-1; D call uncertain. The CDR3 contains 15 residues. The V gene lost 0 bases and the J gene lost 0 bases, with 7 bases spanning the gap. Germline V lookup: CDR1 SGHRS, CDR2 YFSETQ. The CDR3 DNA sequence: TGCGCCAGCAGCTTGGGACTGAGCTCCTACAATGAGCAGTTCTTC. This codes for CASSLGLSSYNEQFF.

CDR3 protein: CASSLVIGGENTIYF. In DNA, the CDR3 is TGCGCCAGCAGCTTGGTAATAGGGGGCGAAAACACCATATATTTT. The chain combines TRBV5-1 with TRBJ1-3, with 7 positions matching TRBD1. CDR1 and CDR2 from the germline V gene are SGHRS and YFSETQ. CDR3 length: 15 residues. Losses at the gene ends were 0 bases for V and 6 bases for J; bases not matched to a gene: 6. The complete variable domain, with remaining parts taken from reference TRBV5-1 and TRBJ1-3, reads KAGVTQTPRYLIKTRGQQVTLSCSPISGHRSVSWYQQTPGQGLQFLFEYFSETQRNKGNFPGRFSGRQFSNSRSEMNVSTLELGDSALYLCASSLVIGGENTIYFGEGSWLTVV.

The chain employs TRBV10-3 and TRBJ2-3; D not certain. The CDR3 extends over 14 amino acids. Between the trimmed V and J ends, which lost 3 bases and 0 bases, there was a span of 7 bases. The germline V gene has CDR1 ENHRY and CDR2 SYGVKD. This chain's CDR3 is CAISDQISTDTQYF. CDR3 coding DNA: TGTGCCATCAGTGATCAGATTAGCACAGATACGCAGTATTTT.

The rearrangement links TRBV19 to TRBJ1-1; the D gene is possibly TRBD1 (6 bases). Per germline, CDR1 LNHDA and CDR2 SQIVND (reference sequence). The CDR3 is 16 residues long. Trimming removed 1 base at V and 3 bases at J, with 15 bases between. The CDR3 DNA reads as TGTGCCAGTAGTATAGGGGGGCTCGCGGCGGACACTGAAGCTTTCTTT. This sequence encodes CASSIGGLAADTEAFF.

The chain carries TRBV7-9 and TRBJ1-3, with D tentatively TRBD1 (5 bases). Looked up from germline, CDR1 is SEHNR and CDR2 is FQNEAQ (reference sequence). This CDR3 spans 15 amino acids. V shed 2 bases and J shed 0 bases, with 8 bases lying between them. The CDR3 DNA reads TGTGCCAGCAGCTTACTCAGGGACTCTGGAAACACCATATATTTT. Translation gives CASSLLRDSGNTIYF.

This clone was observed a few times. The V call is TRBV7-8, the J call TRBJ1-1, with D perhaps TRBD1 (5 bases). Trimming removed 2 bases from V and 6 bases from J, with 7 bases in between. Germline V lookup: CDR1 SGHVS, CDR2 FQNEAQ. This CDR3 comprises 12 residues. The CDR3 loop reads CASSLLGAEAFF. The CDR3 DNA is TGTGCCAGCAGCTTATTAGGGGCTGAAGCTTTCTTT.

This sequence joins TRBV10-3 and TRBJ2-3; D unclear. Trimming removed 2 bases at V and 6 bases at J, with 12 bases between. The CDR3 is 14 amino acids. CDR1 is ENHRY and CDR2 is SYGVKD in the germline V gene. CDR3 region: CAISEGQASDTQYF. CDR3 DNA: TGTGCCATCAGTGAGGGCCAGGCTTCGGATACGCAGTATTTT.

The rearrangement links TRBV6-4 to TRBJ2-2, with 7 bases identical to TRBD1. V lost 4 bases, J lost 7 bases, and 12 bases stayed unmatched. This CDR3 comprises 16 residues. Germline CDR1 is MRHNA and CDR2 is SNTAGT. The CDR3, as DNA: TGTGCCAGCAGTGTAACGATTTCGACAGGGAGCGGGGAGCTGTTTTTT. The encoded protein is CASSVTISTGSGELFF.

CDR3 sequence (DNA): TGTGCCAGCAGCGTCGAGAGTAGTTCCACAGATACGCAGTATTTT. This encodes CASSVESSSTDTQYF. This sequence joins TRBV11-2 and TRBJ2-3; no clear D. This CDR3 is built from 15 residues. With 5 bases removed from V and 2 bases from J, the gap between germline ends came to 14 bases. The germline V gene encodes CDR1 SGHAT and CDR2 FQNNGV.

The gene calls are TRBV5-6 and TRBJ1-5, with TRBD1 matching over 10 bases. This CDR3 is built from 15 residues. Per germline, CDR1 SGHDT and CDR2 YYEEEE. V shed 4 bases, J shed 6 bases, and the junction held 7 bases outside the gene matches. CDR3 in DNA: TGTGCCAGCAGCCCCCGGGACAGGGGATTTCAGCCCCAGCATTTT. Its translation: CASSPRDRGFQPQHF.

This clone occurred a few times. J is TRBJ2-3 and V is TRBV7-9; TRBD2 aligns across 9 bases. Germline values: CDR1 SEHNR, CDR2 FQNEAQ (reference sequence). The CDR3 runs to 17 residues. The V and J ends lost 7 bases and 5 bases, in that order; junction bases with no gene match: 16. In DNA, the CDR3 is TGTGCCAGCAACTCGATAGCGGGGGTTTCAATGGTAGATACGCAGTATTTT. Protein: CASNSIAGVSMVDTQYF.

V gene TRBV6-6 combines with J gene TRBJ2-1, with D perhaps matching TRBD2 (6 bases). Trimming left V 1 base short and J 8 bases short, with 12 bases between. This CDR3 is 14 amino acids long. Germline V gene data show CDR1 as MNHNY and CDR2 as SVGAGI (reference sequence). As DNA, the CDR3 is TGTGCCAGCAGTTACTGGCTAGCGACCGATGAGCAGTTCTTC. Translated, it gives CASSYWLATDEQFF.

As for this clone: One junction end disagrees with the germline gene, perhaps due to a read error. The CDR3 region has the DNA TGTTCCAGCAGCGTACGACAGGACGCTCTATACGAGCAGTACTTC. Amino acids: CSSSVRQDALYEQYF. V gene TRBV7-9 combines with J gene TRBJ2-7, with a weak D call TRBD1 (6 bases). CDR1 SEHNR and CDR2 FQNEAQ come from the germline V gene (reference sequence). This CDR3 has 15 amino acids. The full variable domain, in which reference TRBV7-9 and TRBJ2-7 provide the parts outside the CDR3, is DTGVSQNPRHKITKRGQNVTFRCDPISEHNRLYWYRQTLGQGPEFLTYFQNEAQLEKSRLLSDRFSAERPKGSFSTLEIQRTEQGDSAMYLCSSSVRQDALYEQYFGPGTRLTVT.

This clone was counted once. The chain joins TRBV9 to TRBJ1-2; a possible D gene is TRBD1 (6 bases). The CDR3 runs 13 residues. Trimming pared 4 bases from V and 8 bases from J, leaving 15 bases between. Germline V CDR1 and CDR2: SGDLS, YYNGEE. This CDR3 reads CASSPRTVNGYTF. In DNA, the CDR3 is TGTGCCAGCAGCCCCCGGACAGTCAACGGCTACACCTTC.